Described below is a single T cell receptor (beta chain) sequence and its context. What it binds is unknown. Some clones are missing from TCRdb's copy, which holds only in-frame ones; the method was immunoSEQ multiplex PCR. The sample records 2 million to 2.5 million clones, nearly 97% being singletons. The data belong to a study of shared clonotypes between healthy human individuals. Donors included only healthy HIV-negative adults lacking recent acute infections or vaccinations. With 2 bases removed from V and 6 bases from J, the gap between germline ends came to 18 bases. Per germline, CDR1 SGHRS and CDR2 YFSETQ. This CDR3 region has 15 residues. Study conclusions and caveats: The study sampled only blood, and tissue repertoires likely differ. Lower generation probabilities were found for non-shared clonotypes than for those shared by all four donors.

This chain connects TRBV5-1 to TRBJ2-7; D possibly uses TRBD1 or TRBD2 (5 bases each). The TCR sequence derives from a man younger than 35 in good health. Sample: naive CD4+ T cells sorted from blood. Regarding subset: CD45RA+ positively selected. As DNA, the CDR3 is TGCGCCAGCAGCTTAGGGGACGAAGCCCATTTCGAGCAGTACTTC. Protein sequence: CASSLGDEAHFEQYF.